This T cell receptor (beta chain) originates from a study of cytomegalovirus exposure and HLA in healthy donors (dated by TCRdb to about 2017). With regard to the full study: According to an earlier analysis of several hundred of the donors, roughly 180 million T cells yielded 117 million unique TCR beta sequences and about 300 Gb of sequence data. HLA typing covered class I and class II loci at four-digit resolution. An earlier analysis of 450 to 750 of the donors used high-throughput TCR beta sequencing to judge whether each TCR beta V gene segment behaved as functional or pseudogenic. An early release that covered about 640 HLA-typed donors contained approximately 300 gigabases of sequencing data and some 87 million unique TCR sequences. In a later genetic analysis, genome-wide SNP genotypes for about 55% of the roughly 700 donors were used, and that subset was treated as a discovery cohort. The study combined high-throughput TCR immunosequencing, statistical association of individual TCRs with disease status, and machine learning to predict cytomegalovirus infection status. All discovery cohort repertoires had been generated using a single sequencing platform. A separate validation cohort of approximately 120 different subjects was used in addition to the roughly 620-subject first cohort. Because of strong linkage in the cohort, roughly 5 DR-DQ haplotypes were treated as single units for association and clustering. Among around 400 genotyped donors of the cohort, an average of about 240,000 unique TCR beta nucleotide sequences were sequenced per donor, roughly 20% of them non-productive. Of the roughly 400 genotyped donors, approximately 83% fell in the genetic ancestry cluster associated with self-reported Caucasian donors. Typing coverage differed by locus: A, B, C, DRB1 and DQB1 were typed in roughly 620-630 donors, DQA1 in 522, DPA1 in some 570, and DPB1 in around 440. The T cell repertoires of 666 subjects were profiled by immunosequencing and related to cytomegalovirus serostatus. In a later analysis, previously published TCR beta repertoires from roughly 710 donors were re-analyzed and high-resolution HLA genotyping was added so that TCR occurrence patterns could be studied. The later analysis used no new phenotypic data to find candidate immune exposures, relying instead on TCR beta sequences and their occurrence across donors. The study aimed to test whether signatures of past pathogen exposure could be identified by cataloging public T cell receptors. Donor age, sex, ethnicity and CMV serostatus were compiled together with the repertoire data.

V lost 1 base and J lost 0 bases; the stretch between them is 7 bases long. For CDR1 and CDR2, the germline V gene lists SGHNT and YENEEA. The CDR3 has 15 amino acids, counting the end cysteine and phenylalanine. Just the 45-base CDR3 DNA is kept, in frame starting at base 1. The library was obtained by the immunoSEQ multiplex PCR assay. A mixture of 60 forward primers for TCR Vbeta segments and 13 reverse primers for TCR Jbeta segments was used in the multiplex PCR. The CDR3 region of rearranged TCR beta genes was amplified from genomic DNA with a multiplex PCR assay. The amplified TCR beta libraries were sequenced on the Illumina HiSeq System as 87-base-pair reads. In the authors' own workflow: In a later analysis, about 80 million unique TCR beta chains were counted across the 650 to 700 repertoires, and around 10 million of these chains were shared by at least two donors. A nearest-neighbor algorithm error-corrected the raw reads and collapsed the reads into unique sequences, merging closely related sequences to remove PCR and sequencing errors. CDR3 sequences were aligned to IMGT reference sequences to assign V, D and J gene segments. For a sequence to be retained, a match of at least six nucleotides to both a V gene segment and a J gene segment was required. Rearrangements were classified as productive when the CDR3 lacked stop codons and remained in frame with V and J, and all other rearrangements were classified as non-productive. Following IMGT convention, CDR3 was defined as the stretch from the second conserved V-encoded cysteine up to the conserved J-encoded phenylalanine. The earlier analysis of about 640 of the donors excluded any sequence lacking an unambiguous match to a single V gene segment. In an earlier analysis of a few hundred of the donors, a V segment was called functional when productive rearrangements were above 56.7%, and segregating when the standard deviation between donors exceeded 5%. To diagnose cytomegalovirus status from the catalog of TCR beta chain sequences, a statistical classification framework was built. In a later analysis, V and J genes were assigned by comparing TCR nucleotide sequences against IMGT/GENE-DB human TR gene sequences. In a later analysis, CDR3 sequences and most-parsimonious VDJ recombination scenarios were assigned using the TCRdist pipeline. A later analysis defined each TCR beta chain by its CDR3 amino acid sequence plus V-gene family, and excluded reads lacking a unique V-gene family. To address suspected cross-contamination and a sequencing artifact, a later analysis removed roughly 580 highly shared, low-generation-probability nucleotide sequences. In a later analysis, a clonal expansion index was calculated for each public chain from normalized within-repertoire ranks of inferred template counts. A later analysis computed generation probabilities with a VDJ recombination model fitted to out-of-frame rearrangements, and checked the results against IGoR. In a later analysis, TCR-TCR, TCR-HLA and TCR-CMV co-occurrence was scored with hypergeometric tests, and a repertoire-size bias correction was applied to TCR pairs. A later analysis estimated false discovery rates by permuting HLA or CMV assignments 20 times. In a later analysis, co-occurring TCRs were grouped with DBSCAN, and TCRdist sequence similarity was added when clustering was performed within HLA-allele-positive subsets. Repertoires with fewer than 30,000 or more than 120,000 public chains were left out of co-occurrence clustering, as were a few repertoires with anomalous nucleotide sharing. TCRdb obtained this table from immuneACCESS and retained in-frame rearrangements with V and J assigned. These tables miss some clones; where compared with another copy, unresolved V genes account for less than half of the shortfall, and the remainder is unexplained. The V and J calls and the clone size are those of that table, but D and trimming were determined from the DNA. Here the sample has around 91,000 clones; about three quarters occur a single time. In total, the top ten clones hold 4.6% of the sample.

General conclusions and limits of the study: A later analysis associated about 17,000 TCR beta sequences with specific HLA alleles at a false discovery rate of 0.05. A group of highly shared sequence variants was considered likely to be a technical artifact of the sequencing pipeline. A further reported finding was that TCR beta sequences accurately predicted the HLA-A and HLA-B alleles for most subjects in the first cohort. It was suggested by the authors that the approach could potentially be generalized to other disease states and immunological phenotypes. In vitro tests confirmed that three of the cytomegalovirus-associated TCR beta chains recognize cytomegalovirus antigens. Several of the top co-occurrence clusters appeared to be linked to parvovirus B19, influenza, CMV and Epstein-Barr virus, according to a later analysis. Compared with equally common non-associated chains, HLA-associated TCR beta chains in a later analysis were more clonally expanded and had lower generation probabilities. The only immune exposure information available for the cohort was CMV serostatus. A total of 150 to 200 TCR beta chains were listed by the study as associated with cytomegalovirus. Because HLA typing was unavailable for some donors at each locus, only the typed subset was used in association tests. In a later analysis, TCR association rates were found to vary across HLA loci, with the most associated TCRs seen for DRB1 alleles and the fewest for HLA-C alleles. The classifier was reported to diagnose cytomegalovirus status with high specificity and sensitivity in both the original cohort and the validation cohort. An earlier analysis of approximately 600 of the donors showed that most TCR beta V segments appeared in productive rearrangements either about 87% or about 30% of the time, which broadly matched IMGT annotations. Compared with the roughly 600-donor mean, donors in an Asian-associated ancestry cluster had fewer N-insertions in productive TCRs, according to a later genetic analysis. Because counts were too low, about 17 rarely observed V segments, including chromosome 9 orphons, were excluded from the earlier analysis of under 650 of the donors. In a later genetic analysis, a missense DCLRE1C variant was associated with V-gene and J-gene trimming of TCR beta chains, and the association was replicated in an independent cohort. Most TCR sequences were seen in very few donors, while some public TCRs were found in many individuals. The 87-base-pair reads could not distinguish some IMGT-functional V segments, including TRBV6-2 and TRBV6-3, so those segments were excluded. In a later analysis, most CMV-associated TCR beta chains were found to appear HLA-restricted, with HLA associations seemingly driven largely by CMV exposure. Linkage disequilibrium might explain the correlated functional status among segregating V segments, but an unknown experimental factor could not be ruled out. Roughly uniform sequencing depth across donors was assumed in presence/absence analyses, although this assumption may not hold. Only TCR beta chains were sequenced in this cohort, and the absence of alpha or paired-chain data limited detectable features. Assigning TCR associations to individual alleles was difficult when HLA alleles, especially DR and DQ, strongly co-occurred.

This clone has only a few counts. Its antigen is still unknown. Base qualities are not provided; no much larger clone lies one nucleotide away. The cohort comprised some 680 healthy bone marrow donors. At the time of sampling, every cohort member was nominally healthy, though immune exposures that went unrecorded were likely present. The donor tested CMV seropositive, placing the donor among the approximately 290 seropositive members of the cohort. Every donor gave a peripheral blood sample, and the peripheral blood mononuclear cells from that sample were used for TCR beta sequencing. Genomic DNA extraction from the blood cell samples was performed with the Qiagen DNeasy Blood Extraction Kit.

Sequencing was carried out using PBMCs. The V and J segments used are TRBV11-3 and TRBJ2-1, with TRBD1 perhaps the D gene, on 5 matching bases. This clonotype was obtained from a woman between 35 and 50 years old in good health and CMV-seropositive. The CDR3 protein sequence reads: CASSLGQGSYNEQFF. The sequenced DNA: TGTGCCAGCAGCTTAGGTCAGGGCTCCTACAATGAGCAGTTCTTC.